The sample holds a few counts of the clone carrying this T cell receptor (beta chain). Antigen unknown. RNA extraction was followed by reverse transcription into cDNA, which acted as the sequencing template. Data came from immunoSEQ multiplex PCR; TCRdb stores just in-frame clones and leaves some out. The sample lists fewer than 250,000 clones, around 62% occurring once. Samples from alopecia areata patients were lesional scalp punch biopsies and peripheral blood. The data belong to a study of CD8+ T cells in alopecia areata. Overall study context: Treated patients were given oral tofacitinib, which was dosed at 5 to 10 mg twice daily.

Points from the study as a whole: Tissue-resident alphabeta T cells belonging to normal skin likewise get sequenced within scalp specimens. Against the mouse data, patients shared TCRs less clearly, possibly for HLA reasons.

There are 13 residues in the CDR3. Germline CDR1 and CDR2: LGHNA and YNFKEQ. V dropped 1 base and J dropped 10; count of bases not matched to a gene: 5. The source was CD4+ T cells sorted from blood, collected at week 0. The gene calls are TRBV4-2 and TRBJ1-1; 8 nucleotides align to TRBD1. The source is a human donor with alopecia areata. CDR3 DNA: TGTGCCAGCAGCCAAGTTCGTGGACAGGGAGCTTTCTTT. It yields the protein CASSQVRGQGAFF.